This is a list of T cell receptor beta chains from one sample in a study of CD8+ T cells in alopecia areata. Assay used: immunoSEQ multiplex PCR; TCRdb lists only in-frame clones, some missing. Among some 210,000 clones listed, approximately 70% were seen once. The sample consisted of CD4+ T cells sorted from blood, taken between weeks 44 and 45, from a patient treated with tofacitinib. The source of these receptors is a human donor with alopecia areata. CDR3s include the opening cysteine and the closing phenylalanine or tryptophan. Fields, in order: clone size, V gene, J gene, D gene, CDR3 DNA, CDR3 protein. The D gene is left open where the match is weak. Some rows mark clone size as missing; the rest say once, few, many or name a class of expanded clone.

few	TRBV5-1	TRBJ2-5	.	TGCGCCAGCAGCAGATCGGGACGGACCCAAGAGACCCAGTACTTC	CASSRSGRTQETQYF
few	TRBV29-1	TRBJ1-1	.	TGCAGCGTGGCGGGACGTCTGAACACTGAAGCTTTCTTT	CSVAGRLNTEAFF
few	TRBV28	TRBJ2-5	.	TGTGCCAGCAGTCCCAGGACAGTCCAAGAGACCCAGTACTTC	CASSPRTVQETQYF
few	TRBV12-5	TRBJ1-1	TRBD1	TGTGCTAGTGGTCGTCTCAACAGGGGGGCTGAAGCTTTCTTT	CASGRLNRGAEAFF
.	TRBV5-1	TRBJ2-3	TRBD1	TGCGCCAGCAGCTGGAACCGGGACAGGAGCACAGATACGCAGTATTTT	CASSWNRDRSTDTQYF
.	TRBV18	TRBJ2-3	.	TGTGCCAGCTCACCACGAACCTTAGGAGGGGATACGCAGTATTTT	CASSPRTLGGDTQYF
.	TRBV2	TRBJ2-5	TRBD2	TGTGCCAGCAGTGAAGAAGCAGGGAGGGGATCGGGACAAGAGACCCAGTACTTC	CASSEEAGRGSGQETQYF
few	TRBV7-6	TRBJ1-1	.	TGTGCCAGCAGCGACGGGGGGAACACTGAAGCTTTCTTT	CASSDGGNTEAFF
.	TRBV9	TRBJ1-2	.	TGTGCCAGCAGCACCGACAGCTATGGCTACACCTTC	CASSTDSYGYTF
.	TRBV11-2	TRBJ1-6	.	TGTGCCAGCAGCCCTCAGGATAATTCACCCCTCCACTTT	CASSPQDNSPLHF